Included here is one T cell receptor beta chain sequence, with context. Antigen specificity is unknown. Germline V gene lookup returns CDR1 MNHNS and CDR2 SASEGT. Trimming removed 4 bases at V and 0 bases at J, with 13 bases between. The CDR3 is made up of 16 amino acids. The data belong to a study of T cell responses to AZD1222 COVID-19 vaccine. Here immunoSEQ multiplex PCR was the method, and the copy in TCRdb shows in-frame clones only, minus some. Counted here are tens of thousands of clones, around 88% occurring once; the ten biggest clones make up 6.5% to 8.5%. Study-wide points: Baseline seropositivity characterized only a handful of AZD1222 recipients. The sample set comprised mostly white British donors with more females, and clonal diversity was possibly underestimated. At 160-218 and 743-854, vaccine-associated CD4 TCRs were dominant, and they spanned spike.

This TCR came from an adult who received the AZD1222 COVID-19 vaccine. V gene TRBV6-1 combines with J gene TRBJ2-1; D is unclear. Source: peripheral blood, taken 28 days after the second AZD1222 dose. CDR3 sequence (DNA): TGTGCCAGCAGTGCTAAGGACGCGAGCTCCTACAATGAGCAGTTCTTC. Protein: CASSAKDASSYNEQFF.